The 27 T cell receptor beta chains reported below all come from one sample, sequenced in a study of blood T cell repertoires in COVID-19. Using immunoSEQ multiplex PCR, the repertoire was profiled, and TCRdb retains in-frame clones only, with some absent. The sample lists fewer than 150,000 clones, almost 85% occurring once. Specimen: peripheral blood. The receptors were sampled from a woman in her thirties who had recovered from COVID-19.

The V call is TRBV7-6, the J call TRBJ1-5; TRBD1 matches 9 bases. V shed 5 bases and J 0 bases; nucleotides not matched to a gene: 8. Germline V gene data show CDR1 as SGHVS and CDR2 as FNYEAQ. This CDR3 region has 17 residues. CDR3 sequence: CASSIGTGLYSNQPQHF. For the CDR3, the DNA is TGTGCCAGCAGCATCGGGACAGGGCTCTATAGCAATCAGCCCCAGCATTTT.

This chain connects TRBV6-5 to TRBJ1-1, with 7 bases matching TRBD1. V was clipped by 4 bases and J by 7 bases; unmatched bases: 9. The CDR3 sequence is 14 residues long. CDR1 is MNHEY and CDR2 is SVGAGI in the germline V gene. The CDR3 loop reads CASSSRGRRGEAFF. The CDR3 coding sequence is TGTGCCAGCAGTTCGAGGGGGCGCCGAGGTGAAGCTTTCTTT.

This chain uses TRBV2 with TRBJ2-4; 9 nucleotides line up with TRBD2. Germline loops: CDR1 SNHLY, CDR2 FYNNEI. V lost 8 bases and J lost 1; bases outside the gene matches: 30. The CDR3 runs 23 residues. CDR3 coding DNA: TGTGCCAGCCTCCCCAATGGAGGTCGAGCGGGAGGCCGGGGGGCTGCGGCCAAAAACATTCAGTACTTC. Its translation: CASLPNGGRAGGRGAAAKNIQYF. Using reference TRBV2 and TRBJ2-4 for the parts outside the CDR3, the full variable domain is EPEVTQTPSHQVTQMGQEVILRCVPISNHLYFYWYRQILGQKVEFLVSFYNNEISEKSEIFDDQFSVERPDGSNFTLKIRSTKLEDSAMYFCASLPNGGRAGGRGAAAKNIQYFGAGTRLSVL.

CDR3: CASRTGTGVWNTEAFF. CDR3 bases: TGCGCCAGCAGGACCGGGACAGGGGTTTGGAACACTGAAGCTTTCTTT. The V gene is TRBV4-1, the J gene TRBJ1-1; 10 positions agree with TRBD1. The germline V gene has CDR1 MGHRA and CDR2 YSYEKL. Trimming at V came to 6 bases and at J to 1 base, leaving 8 bases not matched to a gene. The length of the CDR3 is 16 residues.

The V call is TRBV29-1, the J call TRBJ1-2, with D possibly matching TRBD1 (5 bases). Trimming stripped 0 bases from V and 6 bases from J, with 11 bases between. The germline CDR1 and CDR2 sequences are SQVTM and ANQGSEA. The CDR3 is made up of 13 amino acids. As DNA, the CDR3 is TGCAGCGTTGAAGAATACAGGTTGGATGGCTACACCTTC. This codes for CSVEEYRLDGYTF.

V is TRBV5-1 and J is TRBJ1-6; TRBD1 aligns across 7 bases. V was pared by 0 bases and J by 5 bases, with 2 bases of the junction left unmatched. Germline V gene sequence: CDR1 SGHRS, CDR2 YFSETQ. The CDR3 contains 15 residues. The DNA of the CDR3 is TGCGCCAGCAGCTTGGCGGGACAGAATAATTCACCCCTCCACTTT. This translates into CASSLAGQNNSPLHF. Full variable domain (missing parts from reference TRBV5-1 and TRBJ1-6): KAGVTQTPRYLIKTRGQQVTLSCSPISGHRSVSWYQQTPGQGLQFLFEYFSETQRNKGNFPGRFSGRQFSNSRSEMNVSTLELGDSALYLCASSLAGQNNSPLHFGNGTRLTVT.

In its sample, this clone was seen a few times. The chain links TRBV9 to TRBJ2-3; TRBD2 agrees at 8 bases. The CDR3 covers 16 residues. Trimming cost V 0 bases and J 0 bases; bases outside gene matches: 3. Per germline, CDR1 SGDLS and CDR2 YYNGEE. CDR3 bases: TGTGCCAGCAGCGTAGCAGGGACTAGTAGCACAGATACGCAGTATTTT. It is translated as CASSVAGTSSTDTQYF.

This chain joins TRBV14 and TRBJ2-7, with 8 positions matching TRBD2. Looked up from germline, CDR1 is SGHDN and CDR2 is FVKESK. This CDR3 comprises 14 residues. The J segment lost 3 bases and the V segment lost 6 bases, leaving 7 bases of the junction unmatched. CDR3 in DNA: TGTGCCAGCAGTCCTGCGGGGGGAGGCTACGAGCAGTACTTC. It is translated as CASSPAGGGYEQYF.

The chain links TRBV5-5 to TRBJ1-4; 8 nucleotides match TRBD1. The length of the CDR3 is 17 residues. J gave up 0 bases and V 3 bases, and 7 bases lay outside the gene matches. Germline CDR1 is SGHKS and CDR2 is YYEKEE (reference sequence). The CDR3 DNA follows: TGTGCCAGCAGCTCCGGGACAGGACATCCAACTAATGAAAAACTGTTTTTT. This codes for CASSSGTGHPTNEKLFF.

The chain has TRBV15 and TRBJ2-5, with TRBD1 identical over 9 bases. Trimming took 2 bases from V and 4 from J; bases not matched to a gene: 5. Germline V gene sequence: CDR1 LNHNV, CDR2 YYDKDF (reference sequence). The CDR3 covers 15 residues. The CDR3 protein is CATSRYRTGAETQYF. The CDR3, as DNA: TGTGCCACCAGCAGATACAGGACAGGGGCAGAGACCCAGTACTTC.

This chain connects TRBV2 to TRBJ1-1; D gene ambiguous. CDR1 and CDR2 (germline): SNHLY, FYNNEI. Trimming removed 3 bases from V and 1 base from J, with 9 bases in between. The CDR3 has 14 residues. This CDR3 is CASSDEVWNTEAFF. In nucleotides, the CDR3 is TGTGCCAGCAGTGACGAGGTCTGGAACACTGAAGCTTTCTTT. Variable domain in full (rest from reference TRBV2 and TRBJ1-1): EPEVTQTPSHQVTQMGQEVILRCVPISNHLYFYWYRQILGQKVEFLVSFYNNEISEKSEIFDDQFSVERPDGSNFTLKIRSTKLEDSAMYFCASSDEVWNTEAFFGQGTRLTVV.

The genes are TRBV19 and TRBJ2-6; perhaps TRBD1 as D (5 bases). This CDR3 contains 15 residues. Trimming cost V 7 bases and J 1 base, with 11 bases left between them. Germline V gene data show CDR1 as LNHDA and CDR2 as SQIVND (reference sequence). The CDR3 DNA is TGTGCCAGTATAGATACAGGATCTGGGGCCAACGTCCTGACTTTC. Translated, it gives CASIDTGSGANVLTF.

The chain recombines TRBV18 with TRBJ1-4; D possibly corresponds to TRBD1 (6 bases). The V end was cut by 3 bases, the J end by 6 bases, with 20 bases between. CDR3 length: 17 amino acids. Looked up from germline, CDR1 is KGHSH and CDR2 is LQKENI. The CDR3 is CASSPRAQGMVDEKLFF. Here the CDR3 DNA reads TGTGCCAGCTCACCCCGGGCTCAGGGGATGGTGGATGAAAAACTGTTTTTT.

This clone was seen just once. The chain couples TRBV5-5 to TRBJ1-1; D not certain. In germline, CDR1 is SGHKS, CDR2 YYEKEE (reference sequence). The CDR3 is 15 residues long. Trimming stripped 0 bases from V and 1 base from J, with 10 bases between. CDR3 sequence: CASSLAVGRNTEAFF. The CDR3 nucleotides are TGTGCCAGCAGCTTGGCTGTGGGCAGGAACACTGAAGCTTTCTTT.

The table lists this clone with a count of one. The chain uses TRBV2 and TRBJ2-3; D ambiguous. V shed 3 bases and J shed 9 bases, with 7 bases lying between them. Germline loops: CDR1 SNHLY, CDR2 FYNNEI. CDR3 length equals 11 residues. The CDR3 region is CASSEEMTQYF. The CDR3 region has the DNA TGTGCCAGCAGTGAGGAGATGACGCAGTATTTT.

The V gene is TRBV5-1, the J gene TRBJ2-7, with 11 bases identical to TRBD2. The germline CDR1 and CDR2 sequences are SGHRS and YFSETQ. The trim removed 7 bases at V and 3 bases at J, leaving 6 bases unmatched. The CDR3 has 14 amino acids. CDR3 DNA sequence: TGCGCCAGCTATAGCGGGAGGGAACACTACGAGCAGTACTTC. As protein: CASYSGREHYEQYF.

CDR3 in amino acids: CSVEIVGSSGNTIYF. CDR3 DNA: TGCAGCGTTGAAATTGTGGGGAGCTCTGGAAACACCATATATTTT. This chain links TRBV29-1 with TRBJ1-3; no definite D call. This CDR3 has 15 amino acids. Germline V gene data show CDR1 as SQVTM and CDR2 as ANQGSEA. The V gene lost 2 bases and the J gene lost 0 bases, with 11 bases spanning the gap.

This clone appeared a single time. The V and J genes are TRBV29-1 and TRBJ2-7; 14 bases fit TRBD2. V was clipped by 5 bases and J by 5 bases; unmatched bases: 5. Looked up from germline, CDR1 is SQVTM and CDR2 is ANQGSEA. This CDR3 has 14 amino acids. The CDR3 spells CSVQGLAGVHEQYF. In DNA, the CDR3 is TGCAGCGTTCAGGGACTAGCGGGAGTCCACGAGCAGTACTTC.

The rearrangement joins TRBV20-1 to TRBJ1-2; D is unresolved. Trimming shortened V by 8 bases and J by 8 bases, and 15 bases separated the two germline ends. Germline V gene sequence: CDR1 DFQATT, CDR2 SNEGSKA (reference sequence). The CDR3 loop spans 11 amino acids. The CDR3 coding sequence is TGCAGTTCAGGACCGGAGGAGGGCTACACCTTC. Protein: CSSGPEEGYTF.

V and J are TRBV5-6 and TRBJ2-3, with 11 bases aligning to TRBD2. V was clipped by 6 bases and J by 4 bases; unmatched bases: 7. Looked up from germline, CDR1 is SGHDT and CDR2 is YYEEEE. The CDR3 has 15 residues. The CDR3 DNA is TGTGCCAGCATCATTAGCGGGGGGGCATCAGATACGCAGTATTTT. Translation gives CASIISGGASDTQYF. The variable domain in full, with the rest retrieved from reference TRBV5-6 and TRBJ2-3, is DAGVTQSPTHLIKTRGQQVTLRCSPKSGHDTVSWYQQALGQGPQFIFQYYEEEERQRGNFPDRFSGHQFPNYSSELNVNALLLGDSALYLCASIISGGASDTQYFGPGTRLTVL.

The V and J genes are TRBV27 and TRBJ1-5, with 10 bases identical to TRBD1. This CDR3 contains 16 residues. J gave up 6 bases and V 6 bases, and 11 bases lay outside the gene matches. CDR1 is MNHEY, CDR2 SMNVEV, per germline (reference sequence). For the CDR3, the DNA is TGTGCCAGCAGGTTGGGGTCCGGGACAGGGGTTCAGCCCCAGCATTTT. Amino acid sequence: CASRLGSGTGVQPQHF.

This clone appeared once. The chain recombines TRBV6-5 with TRBJ2-5, with 10 bases aligning to TRBD2. V trimming: 8 bases; J trimming: 2 bases; junction bases outside the gene matches: 5. The CDR3 contains 14 residues. Per the germline V gene, CDR1 is MNHEY and CDR2 is SVGAGI. CDR3 bases: TGTGCCAGCGCCGGGACTAGCGTACAAGAGACCCAGTACTTC. Amino acids: CASAGTSVQETQYF.

V and J are TRBV9 and TRBJ1-2; 8 bases agree with TRBD1. The CDR3 covers 14 residues. Unmatched junction bases numbered 7, after V lost 3 bases and J lost 6 bases. Germline V CDR1 and CDR2: SGDLS, YYNGEE. CDR3 sequence: CASSAVGQGDGYTF. Written as DNA, the CDR3 is TGTGCCAGCAGCGCCGTTGGACAGGGCGATGGCTACACCTTC.

The V call is TRBV29-1, the J call TRBJ2-7; 10 bases are a match to TRBD2. CDR3 length: 16 amino acids. With V trimmed by 1 base and J by 3 bases, 9 bases remained unmatched. CDR1 and CDR2 from the germline V gene are SQVTM and ANQGSEA. CDR3 in DNA: TGCAGCGTTGAAGGTCTAGGTACTAGCGGGGACTACGAGCAGTACTTC. This translates into CSVEGLGTSGDYEQYF.

The genes are TRBV5-4 and TRBJ2-5; possible D gene TRBD2, 5 bases. The CDR3 runs 15 residues. Trimming pared 2 bases from V and 5 bases from J, leaving 16 bases between. The germline V gene encodes CDR1 SGHNT and CDR2 YYREEE (reference sequence). CDR3 sequence: CASSFLGSAEETQYF. The DNA for the CDR3 is TGTGCCAGCAGCTTTCTAGGGTCAGCGGAGGAGACCCAGTACTTC.

This chain joins TRBV6-5 and TRBJ1-6; 8 nucleotides line up with TRBD1. CDR1 and CDR2 (germline): MNHEY, SVGAGI. The V gene end was trimmed by 11 bases and the J gene end by 6 bases; junction bases not matched to a gene: 12. The CDR3 is 15 amino acids. For the CDR3, the DNA is TGTGCCGTAATCCAGGGGGCCATAGCTAATTCACCCCTCCACTTT. Translated, it gives CAVIQGAIANSPLHF.

The V gene is TRBV7-9, the J gene TRBJ1-1; 7 bases line up with TRBD1. J gave up 2 bases and V 4 bases, and 4 bases lay outside the gene matches. The CDR3 contains 14 residues. CDR1 SEHNR and CDR2 FQNEAQ come from the germline V gene (reference sequence). The CDR3 sequence is CASSSYRGNTEAFF. Written as DNA, the CDR3 is TGTGCCAGCAGCTCCTACAGGGGTAACACTGAAGCTTTCTTT.